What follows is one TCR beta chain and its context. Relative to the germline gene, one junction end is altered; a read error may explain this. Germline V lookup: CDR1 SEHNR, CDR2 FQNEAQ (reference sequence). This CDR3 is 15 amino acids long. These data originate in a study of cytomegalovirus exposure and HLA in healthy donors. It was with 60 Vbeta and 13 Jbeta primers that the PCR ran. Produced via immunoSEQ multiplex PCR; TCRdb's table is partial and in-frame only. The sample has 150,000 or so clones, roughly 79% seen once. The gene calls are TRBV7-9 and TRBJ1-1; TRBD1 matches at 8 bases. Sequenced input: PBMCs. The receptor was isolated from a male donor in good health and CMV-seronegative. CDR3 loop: CSSSPGDRSNTEAFF. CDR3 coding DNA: TGTTCCAGCAGCCCCGGGGACAGGTCGAACACTGAAGCTTTCTTT.